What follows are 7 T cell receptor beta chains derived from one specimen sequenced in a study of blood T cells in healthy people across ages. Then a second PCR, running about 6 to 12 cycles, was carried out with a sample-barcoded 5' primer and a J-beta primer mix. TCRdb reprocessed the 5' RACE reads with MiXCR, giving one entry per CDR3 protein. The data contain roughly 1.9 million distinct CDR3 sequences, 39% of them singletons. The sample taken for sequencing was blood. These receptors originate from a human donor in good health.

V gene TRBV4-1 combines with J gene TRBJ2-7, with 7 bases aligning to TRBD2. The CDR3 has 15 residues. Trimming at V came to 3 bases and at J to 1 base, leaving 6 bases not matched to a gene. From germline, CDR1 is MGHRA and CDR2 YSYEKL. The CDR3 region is CASSHGGGGSYEQYF. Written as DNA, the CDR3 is TGCGCCAGCAGCCACGGCGGGGGAGGGTCCTACGAGCAGTACTTC.

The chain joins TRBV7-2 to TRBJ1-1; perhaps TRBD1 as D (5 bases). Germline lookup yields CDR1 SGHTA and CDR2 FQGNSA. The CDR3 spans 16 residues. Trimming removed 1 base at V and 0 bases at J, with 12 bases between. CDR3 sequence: CASSLGLYRMNTEAFF. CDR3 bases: TGTGCCAGCAGCTTAGGTTTGTACAGGATGAACACTGAAGCTTTCTTT.

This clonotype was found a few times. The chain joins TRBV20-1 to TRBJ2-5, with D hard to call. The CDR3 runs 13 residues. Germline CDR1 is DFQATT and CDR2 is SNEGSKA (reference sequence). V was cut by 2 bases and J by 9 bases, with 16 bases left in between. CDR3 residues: CSARTIDSFPQYF. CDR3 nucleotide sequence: TGCAGTGCTAGAACTATAGATAGCTTCCCCCAGTACTTC.

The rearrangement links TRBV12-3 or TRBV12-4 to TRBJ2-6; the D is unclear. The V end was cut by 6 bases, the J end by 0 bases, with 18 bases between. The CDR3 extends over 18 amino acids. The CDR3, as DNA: TGTGCCAGCAGCTTTATACCGTATCCCAACTCTGGGGCCAACGTCCTGACTTTC. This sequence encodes CASSFIPYPNSGANVLTF.

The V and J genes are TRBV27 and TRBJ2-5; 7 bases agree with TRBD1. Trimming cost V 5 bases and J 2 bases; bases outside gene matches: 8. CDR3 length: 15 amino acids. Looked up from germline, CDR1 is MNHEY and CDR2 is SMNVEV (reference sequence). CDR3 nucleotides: TGTGCCAGCAGTCCAATGACAGGGCTACAAGAGACCCAGTACTTC. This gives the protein CASSPMTGLQETQYF.

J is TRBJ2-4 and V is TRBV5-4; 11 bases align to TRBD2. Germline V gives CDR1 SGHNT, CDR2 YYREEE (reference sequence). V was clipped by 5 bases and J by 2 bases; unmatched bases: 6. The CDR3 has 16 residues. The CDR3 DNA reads TGTGCCAGCAGTAGTAGCGGGGGGGAATCCAAAAACATTCAGTACTTC. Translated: CASSSSGGESKNIQYF.

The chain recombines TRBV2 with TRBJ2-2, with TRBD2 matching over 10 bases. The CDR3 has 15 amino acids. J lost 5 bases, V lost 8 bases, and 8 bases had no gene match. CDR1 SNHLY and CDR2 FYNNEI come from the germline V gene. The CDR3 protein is CASGTLAGVTGELFF. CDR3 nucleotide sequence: TGTGCCAGCGGAACCCTAGCGGGGGTTACCGGGGAGCTGTTTTTT.